This T cell receptor beta chain stems from a study of control samples from healthy donors and cancer patients (dated by TCRdb to 2018 to 2021). CDR1 SGHAT and CDR2 FQNNGV were looked up in the germline V gene. The CDR3 numbers 16 residues from cysteine through phenylalanine. Only CDR3 DNA remains: 48 bases, in frame from the first base. V loses 6 bases of germline sequence and J loses 0 bases, and the interval between the two ends is 14 bases. With regard to this clone: The antigen this receptor binds is unknown. No quality values exist for individual bases; no much larger clone is one base distant.

Library creation used the immunoSEQ multiplex PCR assay. TCRdb mirrors the immuneACCESS table, restricted to in-frame sequences. Some clones are absent from its copies; in checked studies, under half trace to an unresolved V gene, and the reason for the others is unknown. The sample yields some 130,000 clones; roughly 90% were counted once. The ten largest clones capture about 1.9% of the sample. The receptor was isolated from a woman aged 50 to 65 in good health. Recombination connected TRBV11-2 to TRBJ1-4, with the D segment identity uncertain. The source material was blood. CDR3 loop: CASRKQPEATNEKLFF. The DNA is TGTGCCAGCAGGAAACAACCGGAAGCAACTAATGAAAAACTGTTTTTT.